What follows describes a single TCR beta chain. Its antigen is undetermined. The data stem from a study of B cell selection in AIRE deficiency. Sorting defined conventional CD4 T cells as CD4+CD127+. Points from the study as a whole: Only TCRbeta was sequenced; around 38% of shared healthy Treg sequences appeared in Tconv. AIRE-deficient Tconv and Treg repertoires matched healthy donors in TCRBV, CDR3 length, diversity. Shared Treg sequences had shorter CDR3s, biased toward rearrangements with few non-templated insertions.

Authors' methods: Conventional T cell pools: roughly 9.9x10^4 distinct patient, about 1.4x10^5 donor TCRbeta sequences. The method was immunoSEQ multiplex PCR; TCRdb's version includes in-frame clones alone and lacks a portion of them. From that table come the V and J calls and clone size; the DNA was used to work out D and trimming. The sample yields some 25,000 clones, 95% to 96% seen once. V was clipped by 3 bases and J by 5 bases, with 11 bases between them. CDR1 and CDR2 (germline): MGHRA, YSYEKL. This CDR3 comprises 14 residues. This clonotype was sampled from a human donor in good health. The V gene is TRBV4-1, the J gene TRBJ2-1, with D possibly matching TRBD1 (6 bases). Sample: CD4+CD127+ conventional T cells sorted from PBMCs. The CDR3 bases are TGCGCCAGCAGCCAGAGGACAGAGAACAATGAGCAGTTCTTC. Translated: CASSQRTENNEQFF.